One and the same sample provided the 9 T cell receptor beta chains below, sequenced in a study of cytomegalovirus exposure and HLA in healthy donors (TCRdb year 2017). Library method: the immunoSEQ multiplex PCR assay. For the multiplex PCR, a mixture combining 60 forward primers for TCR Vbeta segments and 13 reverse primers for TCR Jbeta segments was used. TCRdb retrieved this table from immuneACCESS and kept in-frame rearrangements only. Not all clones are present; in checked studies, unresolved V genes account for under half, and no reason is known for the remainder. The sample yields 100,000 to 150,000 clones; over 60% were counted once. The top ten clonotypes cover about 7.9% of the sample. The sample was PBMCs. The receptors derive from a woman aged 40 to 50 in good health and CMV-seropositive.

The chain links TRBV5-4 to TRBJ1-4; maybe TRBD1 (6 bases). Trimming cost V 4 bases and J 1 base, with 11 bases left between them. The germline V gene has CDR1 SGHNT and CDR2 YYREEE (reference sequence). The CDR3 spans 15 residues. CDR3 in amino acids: CASSKGQQTNEKLFF. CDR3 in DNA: TGTGCCAGCAGCAAAGGACAGCAAACTAATGAAAAACTGTTTTTT.

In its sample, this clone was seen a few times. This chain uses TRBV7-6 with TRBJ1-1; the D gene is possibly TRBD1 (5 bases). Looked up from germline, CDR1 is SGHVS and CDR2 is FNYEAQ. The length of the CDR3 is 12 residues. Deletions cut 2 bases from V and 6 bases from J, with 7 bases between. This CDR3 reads CASSLKGSEAFF. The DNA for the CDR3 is TGTGCCAGCAGCTTAAAGGGGTCTGAAGCTTTCTTT.

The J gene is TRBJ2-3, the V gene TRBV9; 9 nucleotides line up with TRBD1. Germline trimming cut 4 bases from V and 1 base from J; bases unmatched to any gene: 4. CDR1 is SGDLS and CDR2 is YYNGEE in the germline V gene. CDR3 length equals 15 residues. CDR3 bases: TGTGCCAGCAGCACAGGGGGCGGAGGCACAGATACGCAGTATTTT. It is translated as CASSTGGGGTDTQYF.

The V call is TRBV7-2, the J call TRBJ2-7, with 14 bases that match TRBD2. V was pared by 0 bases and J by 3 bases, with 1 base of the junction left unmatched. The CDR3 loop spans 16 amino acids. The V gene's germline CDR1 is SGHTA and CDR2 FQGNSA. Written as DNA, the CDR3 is TGTGCCAGCAGCTTAGCGGGGACTAGCGGGGGCTACGAGCAGTACTTC. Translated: CASSLAGTSGGYEQYF. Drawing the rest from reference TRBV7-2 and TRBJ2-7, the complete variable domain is GAGVSQSPSNKVTEKGKDVELRCDPISGHTALYWYRQSLGQGLEFLIYFQGNSAPDKSGLPSDRFSAERTGGSVSTLTIQRTQQEDSAVYLCASSLAGTSGGYEQYFGPGTRLTVT.

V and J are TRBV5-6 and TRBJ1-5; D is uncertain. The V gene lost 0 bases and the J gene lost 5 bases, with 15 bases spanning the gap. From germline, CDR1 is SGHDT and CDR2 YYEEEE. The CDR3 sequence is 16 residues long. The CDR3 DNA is TGTGCCAGCAGCTTGGGTGGAGGCCAATTATATCAGCCCCAGCATTTT. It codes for CASSLGGGQLYQPQHF.

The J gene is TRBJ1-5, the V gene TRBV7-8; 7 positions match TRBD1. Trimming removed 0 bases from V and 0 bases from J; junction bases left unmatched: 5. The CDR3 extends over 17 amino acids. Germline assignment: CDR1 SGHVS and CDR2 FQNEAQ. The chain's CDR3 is CASSLATGLDSNQPQHF. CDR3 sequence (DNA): TGTGCCAGCAGCTTAGCGACAGGGTTAGATAGCAATCAGCCCCAGCATTTT. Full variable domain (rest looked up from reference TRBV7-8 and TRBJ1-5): GAGVSQSPRYKVAKRGQDVALRCDPISGHVSLFWYQQALGQGPEFLTYFQNEAQLDKSGLPSDRFFAERPEGSVSTLKIQRTQQEDSAVYLCASSLATGLDSNQPQHFGDGTRLSIL.

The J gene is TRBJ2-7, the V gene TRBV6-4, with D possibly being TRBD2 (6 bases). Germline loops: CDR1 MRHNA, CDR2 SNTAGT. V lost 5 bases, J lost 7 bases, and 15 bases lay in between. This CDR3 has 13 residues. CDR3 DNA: TGTGCCAGCAGTAAGGCCTTGGGAGGTGAGCAGTACTTC. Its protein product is CASSKALGGEQYF.

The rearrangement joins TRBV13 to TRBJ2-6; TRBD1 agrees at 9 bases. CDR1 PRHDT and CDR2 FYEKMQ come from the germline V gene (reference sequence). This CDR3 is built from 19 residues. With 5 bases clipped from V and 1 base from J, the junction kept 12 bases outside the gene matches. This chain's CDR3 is CASSHGGRDRESGANVLTF. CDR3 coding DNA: TGTGCCAGCAGCCACGGGGGCAGGGACAGGGAGTCTGGGGCCAACGTCCTGACTTTC.

Here the CDR3 reads CASSPDRGGYTF. The CDR3 bases are TGTGCCAGCTCACCGGACAGGGGTGGCTACACCTTC. The J gene is TRBJ1-2, the V gene TRBV18, with TRBD1 matching over 9 bases. The CDR3 is made up of 12 amino acids. Germline lookup yields CDR1 KGHSH and CDR2 LQKENI. Germline trimming cut 3 bases from V and 7 bases from J; bases unmatched to any gene: 0. Filled out from reference TRBV18 and TRBJ1-2, the complete variable domain reads NAGVMQNPRHLVRRRGQEARLRCSPMKGHSHVYWYRQLPEEGLKFMVYLQKENIIDESGMPKERFSAEFPKEGPSILRIQQVVRGDSAAYFCASSPDRGGYTFGSGTRLTVV.